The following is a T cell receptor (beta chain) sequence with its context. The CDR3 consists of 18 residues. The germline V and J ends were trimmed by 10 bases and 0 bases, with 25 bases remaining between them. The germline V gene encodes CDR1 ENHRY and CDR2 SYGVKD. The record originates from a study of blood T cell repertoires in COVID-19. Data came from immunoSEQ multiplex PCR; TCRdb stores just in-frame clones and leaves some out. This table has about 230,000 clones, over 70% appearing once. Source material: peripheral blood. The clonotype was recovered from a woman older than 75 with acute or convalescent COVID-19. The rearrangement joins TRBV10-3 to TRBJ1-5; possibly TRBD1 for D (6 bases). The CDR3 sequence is CATTETGGALGSNQPQHF. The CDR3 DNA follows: TGTGCCACAACCGAAACCGGGGGGGCTCTGGGTAGCAATCAGCCCCAGCATTTT.